This entry describes one T cell receptor beta chain. TCRdb's table, derived via immunoSEQ multiplex PCR, lists solely in-frame clones and lacks some. This table holds about 17,000 clones, around four fifths found once. This entry belongs to a study of tumour-infiltrating T cells in Burkitt lymphoma. This CDR3 comprises 11 residues. CDR1 is DFQATT, CDR2 SNEGSKA, per germline (reference sequence). This chain links TRBV20-1 with TRBJ2-1; D not certain. The sequence was obtained from a human donor with diffuse large B-cell lymphoma. Source material: tumor tissue. The CDR3 sequence is CKCRTYNEQFF. CDR3 bases: TGCAAGTGTAGAACTTACAATGAGCAGTTCTTC.